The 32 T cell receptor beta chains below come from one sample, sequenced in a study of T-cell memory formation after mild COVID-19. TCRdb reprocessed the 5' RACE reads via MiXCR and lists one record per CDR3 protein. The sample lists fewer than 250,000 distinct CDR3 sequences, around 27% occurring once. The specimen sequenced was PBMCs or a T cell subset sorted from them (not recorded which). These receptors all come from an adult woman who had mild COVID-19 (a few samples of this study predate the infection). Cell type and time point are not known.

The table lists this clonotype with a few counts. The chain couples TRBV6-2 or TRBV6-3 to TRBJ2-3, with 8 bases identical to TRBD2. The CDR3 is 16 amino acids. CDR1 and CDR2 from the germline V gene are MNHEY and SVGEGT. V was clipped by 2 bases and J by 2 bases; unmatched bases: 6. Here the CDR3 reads CASSYKISGDTDTQYF. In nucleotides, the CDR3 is TGTGCCAGCAGTTACAAGATTAGCGGGGACACAGATACGCAGTATTTT.

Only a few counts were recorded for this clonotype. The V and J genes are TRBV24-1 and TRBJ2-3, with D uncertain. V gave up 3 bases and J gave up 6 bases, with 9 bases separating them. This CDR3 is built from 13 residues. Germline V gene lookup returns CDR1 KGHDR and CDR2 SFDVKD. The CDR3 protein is CATSDSGWDTQYF. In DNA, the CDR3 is TGTGCCACCAGTGATAGTGGGTGGGATACGCAGTATTTT.

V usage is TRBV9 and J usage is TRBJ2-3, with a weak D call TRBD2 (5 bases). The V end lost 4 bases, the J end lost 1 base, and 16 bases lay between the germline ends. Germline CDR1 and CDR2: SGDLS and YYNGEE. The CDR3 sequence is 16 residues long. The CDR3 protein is CASSFNSGPRTDTQYF. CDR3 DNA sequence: TGTGCCAGCAGCTTCAACAGCGGCCCGCGCACAGATACGCAGTATTTT.

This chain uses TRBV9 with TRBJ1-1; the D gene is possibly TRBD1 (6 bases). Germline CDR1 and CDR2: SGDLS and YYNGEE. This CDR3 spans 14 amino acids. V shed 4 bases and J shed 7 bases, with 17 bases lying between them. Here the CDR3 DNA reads TGTGCCAGCAGCCCCCGAACAGGGTTGGATGAAGCTTTCTTT. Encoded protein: CASSPRTGLDEAFF.

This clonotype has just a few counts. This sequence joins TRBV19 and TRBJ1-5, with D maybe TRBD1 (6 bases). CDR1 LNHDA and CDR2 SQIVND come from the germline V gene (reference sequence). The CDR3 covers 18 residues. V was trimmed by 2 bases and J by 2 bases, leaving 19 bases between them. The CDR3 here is CASSISRPSRGGNQPQHF. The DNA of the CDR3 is TGTGCCAGTAGTATATCCCGTCCCAGCAGGGGTGGCAATCAGCCCCAGCATTTT.

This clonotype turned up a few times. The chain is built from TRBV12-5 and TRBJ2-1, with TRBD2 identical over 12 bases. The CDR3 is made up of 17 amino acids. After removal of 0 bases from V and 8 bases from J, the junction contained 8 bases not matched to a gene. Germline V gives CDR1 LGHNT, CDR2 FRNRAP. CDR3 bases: TGTGCTAGTGGTTTGGTCCCACCTAGCGGGAGGGCCTATGAGCAGTTCTTC. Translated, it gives CASGLVPPSGRAYEQFF.

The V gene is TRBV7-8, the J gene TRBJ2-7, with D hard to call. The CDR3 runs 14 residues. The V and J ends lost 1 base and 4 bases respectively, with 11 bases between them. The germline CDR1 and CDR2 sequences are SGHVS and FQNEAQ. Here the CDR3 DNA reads TGTGCCAGCAGCTTAGAGGACGGACGATACGAGCAGTACTTC. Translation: CASSLEDGRYEQYF.

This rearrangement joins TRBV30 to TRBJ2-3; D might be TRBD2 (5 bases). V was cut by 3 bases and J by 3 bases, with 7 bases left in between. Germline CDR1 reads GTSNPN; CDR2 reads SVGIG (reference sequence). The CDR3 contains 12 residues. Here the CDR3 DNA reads TGTGCCTGGAGACTAGGGACAGATACGCAGTATTTT. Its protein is CAWRLGTDTQYF.

Here the CDR3 reads CASRNMDRVYYEQYF. The CDR3 DNA follows: TGTGCCAGCAGAAACATGGACAGGGTTTACTACGAGCAGTACTTC. The rearrangement uses TRBV7-9 and TRBJ2-7; 8 bases are shared with TRBD1. Per the germline V gene, CDR1 is SEHNR and CDR2 is FQNEAQ (reference sequence). V trimming: 6 bases; J trimming: 3 bases; junction bases outside the gene matches: 10. This CDR3 is 15 amino acids long.

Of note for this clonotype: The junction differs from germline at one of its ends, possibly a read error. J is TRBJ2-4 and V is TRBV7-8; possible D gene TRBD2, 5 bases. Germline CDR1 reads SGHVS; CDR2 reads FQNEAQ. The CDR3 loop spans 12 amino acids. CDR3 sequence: CASSIAGGIQYF. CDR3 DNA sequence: TGTGCCAGCAGCATAGCAGGAGGCATTCAGTACTTC.

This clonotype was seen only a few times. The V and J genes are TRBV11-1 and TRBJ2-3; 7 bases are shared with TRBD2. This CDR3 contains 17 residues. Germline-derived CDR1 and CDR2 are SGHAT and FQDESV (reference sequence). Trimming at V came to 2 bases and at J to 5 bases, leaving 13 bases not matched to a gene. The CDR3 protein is CASSLLRLALIEDTQYF. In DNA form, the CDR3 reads TGTGCCAGCAGCTTACTAAGACTAGCCTTGATTGAAGATACGCAGTATTTT.

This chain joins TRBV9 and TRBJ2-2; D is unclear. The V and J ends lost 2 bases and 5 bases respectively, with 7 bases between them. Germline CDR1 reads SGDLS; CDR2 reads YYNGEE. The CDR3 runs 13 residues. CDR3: CASSVTGTGELFF. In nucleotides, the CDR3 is TGTGCCAGCAGCGTGACTGGAACCGGGGAGCTGTTTTTT.

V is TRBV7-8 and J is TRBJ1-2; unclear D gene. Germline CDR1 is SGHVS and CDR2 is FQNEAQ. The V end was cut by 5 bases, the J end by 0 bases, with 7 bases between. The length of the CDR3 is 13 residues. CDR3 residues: CASSLEANYGYTF. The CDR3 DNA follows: TGTGCCAGCAGCCTCGAAGCTAACTATGGCTACACCTTC. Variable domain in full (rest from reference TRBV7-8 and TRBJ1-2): GAGVSQSPRYKVAKRGQDVALRCDPISGHVSLFWYQQALGQGPEFLTYFQNEAQLDKSGLPSDRFFAERPEGSVSTLKIQRTQQEDSAVYLCASSLEANYGYTFGSGTRLTVV.

The CDR3 DNA is TGTGCCAGTAGGATACAGGGTACGAACACTGAAGCTTTCTTT. It translates to CASRIQGTNTEAFF. The rearrangement links TRBV19 to TRBJ1-1; TRBD1 is a possible D gene (6 bases). CDR3 length: 14 amino acids. Germline V gives CDR1 LNHDA, CDR2 SQIVND (reference sequence). Trimming shortened V by 6 bases and J by 1 base, and 12 bases separated the two germline ends.

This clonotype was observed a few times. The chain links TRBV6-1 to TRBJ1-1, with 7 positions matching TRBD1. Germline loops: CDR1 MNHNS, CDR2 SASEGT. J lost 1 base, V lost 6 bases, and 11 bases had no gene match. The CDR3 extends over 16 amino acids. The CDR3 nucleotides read TGTGCCAGCAGATATGCCCCGACAGGGAGGAACACTGAAGCTTTCTTT. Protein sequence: CASRYAPTGRNTEAFF.

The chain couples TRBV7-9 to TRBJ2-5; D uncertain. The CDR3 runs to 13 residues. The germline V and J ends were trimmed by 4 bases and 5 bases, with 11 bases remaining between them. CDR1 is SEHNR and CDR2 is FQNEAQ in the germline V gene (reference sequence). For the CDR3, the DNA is TGTGCCAGCAGCTATATTGTTTTCGAGACCCAGTACTTC. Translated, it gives CASSYIVFETQYF.

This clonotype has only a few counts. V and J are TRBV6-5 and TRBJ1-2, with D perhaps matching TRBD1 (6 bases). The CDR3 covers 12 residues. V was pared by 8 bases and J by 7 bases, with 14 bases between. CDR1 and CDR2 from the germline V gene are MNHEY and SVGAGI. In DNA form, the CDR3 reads TGTGCCAGCGGCAGCAGGGGTAGTGGCTACACCTTC. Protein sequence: CASGSRGSGYTF.

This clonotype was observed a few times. The CDR3 DNA is TGTGCCAGCAGCTTAATGGACACTGAAGCTTTCTTT. Encoded protein: CASSLMDTEAFF. The chain uses TRBV7-9 and TRBJ1-1; unclear D gene. V was cut by 2 bases and J by 3 bases, with 4 bases left in between. Looked up from germline, CDR1 is SEHNR and CDR2 is FQNEAQ (reference sequence). There are 12 residues in the CDR3.

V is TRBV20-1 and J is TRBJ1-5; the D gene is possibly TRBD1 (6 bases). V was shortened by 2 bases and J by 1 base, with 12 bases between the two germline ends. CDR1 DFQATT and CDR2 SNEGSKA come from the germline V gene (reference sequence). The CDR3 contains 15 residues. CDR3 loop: CSARRGARSNQPQHF. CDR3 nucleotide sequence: TGCAGTGCTAGAAGGGGGGCGCGAAGCAATCAGCCCCAGCATTTT.

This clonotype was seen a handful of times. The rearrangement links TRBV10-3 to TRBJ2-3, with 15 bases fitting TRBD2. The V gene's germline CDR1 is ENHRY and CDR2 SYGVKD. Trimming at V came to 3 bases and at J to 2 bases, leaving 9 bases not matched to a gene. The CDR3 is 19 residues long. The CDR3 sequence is CAISEELGLAGGATDTQYF. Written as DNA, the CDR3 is TGTGCCATCAGTGAAGAACTTGGACTAGCGGGAGGGGCCACAGATACGCAGTATTTT.

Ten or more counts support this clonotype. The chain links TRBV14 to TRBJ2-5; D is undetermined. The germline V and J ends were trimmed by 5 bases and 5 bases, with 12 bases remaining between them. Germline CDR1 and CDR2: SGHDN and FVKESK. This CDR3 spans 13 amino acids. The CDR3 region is CASSYTLHETQYF. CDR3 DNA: TGTGCCAGCAGCTACACTCTTCACGAGACCCAGTACTTC.

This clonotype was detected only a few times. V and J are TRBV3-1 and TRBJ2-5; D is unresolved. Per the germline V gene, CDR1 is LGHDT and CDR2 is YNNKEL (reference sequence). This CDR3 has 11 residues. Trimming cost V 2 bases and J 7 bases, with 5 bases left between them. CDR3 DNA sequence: TGTGCCAGCAGCCAATTACGGACCCAGTACTTC. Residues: CASSQLRTQYF.

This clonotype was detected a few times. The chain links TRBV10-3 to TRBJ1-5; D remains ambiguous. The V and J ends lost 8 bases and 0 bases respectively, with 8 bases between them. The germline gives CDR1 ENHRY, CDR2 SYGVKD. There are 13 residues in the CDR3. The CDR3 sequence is CAIGEDSNQPQHF. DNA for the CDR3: TGTGCCATCGGGGAGGATAGCAATCAGCCCCAGCATTTT.

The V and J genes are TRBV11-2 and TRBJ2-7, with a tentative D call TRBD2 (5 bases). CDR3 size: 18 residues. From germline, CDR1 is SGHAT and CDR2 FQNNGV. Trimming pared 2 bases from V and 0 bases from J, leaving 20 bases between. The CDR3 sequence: CASSLSTVMGESSYEQYF. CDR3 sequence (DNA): TGTGCCAGCAGCTTATCAACCGTGATGGGAGAAAGCTCCTACGAGCAGTACTTC.

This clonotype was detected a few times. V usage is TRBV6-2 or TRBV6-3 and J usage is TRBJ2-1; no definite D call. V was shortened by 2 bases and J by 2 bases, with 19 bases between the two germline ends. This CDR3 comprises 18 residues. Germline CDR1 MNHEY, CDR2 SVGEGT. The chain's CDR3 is CASSYVLETAKTYNEQFF. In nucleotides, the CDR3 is TGTGCCAGCAGTTACGTTCTAGAAACAGCGAAAACCTACAATGAGCAGTTCTTC.

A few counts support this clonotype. The CDR3, as DNA: TGCAGTGCTAGAGGGACCGCGTTAGCGGTACAAGAGACCCAGTACTTC. This codes for CSARGTALAVQETQYF. This chain joins TRBV20-1 and TRBJ2-5; the D gene is possibly TRBD2 (6 bases). The CDR3 has 16 residues. V was pared by 1 base and J by 2 bases, with 17 bases between. Germline CDR1 and CDR2: DFQATT and SNEGSKA (reference sequence).

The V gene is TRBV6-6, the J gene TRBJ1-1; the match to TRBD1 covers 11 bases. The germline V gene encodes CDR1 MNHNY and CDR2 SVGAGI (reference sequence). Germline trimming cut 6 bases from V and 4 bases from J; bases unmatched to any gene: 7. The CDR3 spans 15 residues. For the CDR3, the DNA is TGTGCCAGCAGCCTGGACAGGGGGCTGAGCACTGAAGCTTTCTTT. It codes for CASSLDRGLSTEAFF.

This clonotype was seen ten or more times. CDR3 sequence: CASSLGWPGSQETQYF. The DNA for the CDR3 is TGTGCCAGCAGCTTAGGATGGCCGGGGAGCCAAGAGACCCAGTACTTC. The chain uses TRBV7-6 and TRBJ2-5; tentatively, D is TRBD2 (5 bases). The germline V gene has CDR1 SGHVS and CDR2 FNYEAQ. The CDR3 contains 16 residues. V was clipped by 1 base and J by 1 base, with 13 bases between them.

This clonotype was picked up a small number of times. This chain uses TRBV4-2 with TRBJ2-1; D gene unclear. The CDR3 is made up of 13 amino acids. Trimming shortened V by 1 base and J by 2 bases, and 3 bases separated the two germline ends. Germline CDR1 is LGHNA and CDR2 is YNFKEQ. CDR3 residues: CASSQGTYNEQFF. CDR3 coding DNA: TGTGCCAGCAGCCAAGGTACCTACAATGAGCAGTTCTTC.

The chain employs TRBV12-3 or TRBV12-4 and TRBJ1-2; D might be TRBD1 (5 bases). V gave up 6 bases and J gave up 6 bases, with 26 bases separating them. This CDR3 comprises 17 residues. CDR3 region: CASSPEAGYVRWDGYTF. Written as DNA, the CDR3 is TGTGCCAGCAGCCCCGAGGCAGGGTATGTTCGATGGGATGGCTACACCTTC.

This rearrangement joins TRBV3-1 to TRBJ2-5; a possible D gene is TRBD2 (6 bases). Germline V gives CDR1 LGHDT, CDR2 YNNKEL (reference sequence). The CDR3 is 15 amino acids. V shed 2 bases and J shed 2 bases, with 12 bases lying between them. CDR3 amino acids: CASSQRLGDQETQYF. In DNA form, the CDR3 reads TGTGCCAGCAGCCAACGACTAGGGGATCAAGAGACCCAGTACTTC.

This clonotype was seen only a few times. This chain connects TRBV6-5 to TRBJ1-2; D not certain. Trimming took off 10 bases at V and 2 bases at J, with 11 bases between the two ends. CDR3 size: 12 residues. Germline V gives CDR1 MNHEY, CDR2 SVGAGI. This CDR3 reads CANVKRNYGYTF. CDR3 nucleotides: TGTGCCAACGTGAAACGAAACTATGGCTACACCTTC.